This entry concerns a single T cell receptor beta chain. Its antigen is not known. The record originates from a study of T-cell memory formation after mild COVID-19. Whole-study findings and limits: The pre-infection memory compartment contained some responding clones, suggesting cross-reactive memory joined. Clones that contracted from day 15 to 85 had balanced CD4/CD8; later expanders were CD4+ biased.

TCRdb ran MiXCR on the 5' RACE reads and lists one entry per CDR3 protein. The repertoire holds around 140,000 distinct CDR3 sequences, with 15% to 20% as singletons. The germline CDR1 and CDR2 sequences are KGHDR and SFDVKD. The V and J ends lost 4 bases and 3 bases, in that order; junction bases with no gene match: 5. This CDR3 has 16 amino acids. The sequence derives from an adult woman who had mild COVID-19 (a few samples of this study predate the infection). Cell type and time point are not known. Sequencing input: PBMCs or a T cell subset sorted from them (not recorded which). V usage is TRBV24-1 and J usage is TRBJ1-1; TRBD1 agrees at 12 bases. CDR3 residues: CATSEAGTGGYTEAFF. CDR3 in DNA: TGTGCCACCAGTGAAGCCGGGACAGGGGGCTACACTGAAGCTTTCTTT.